These 16 T cell receptor beta chains came from one sample sequenced in a study of T-cell memory formation after mild COVID-19 listed by TCRdb under 2021. The method was 5' RACE. The instrument given in TCRdb is Illumina NovaSeq 6000. TCRdb's own reprocessing of the public reads used fastp at Q25 and MiXCR and kept productive beta chains. Identical CDR3 proteins give one entry, which carries the most common genes and DNA. This sample is represented by 100,000 to 150,000 distinct CDR3 sequences; about 15% of them were singletons. The biggest ten clones account for approximately 5% of the sample. Sequenced material: PBMCs or a T cell subset sorted from them (not recorded which). All receptors come from a man aged 18-30 years who had mild COVID-19 (a few samples of this study predate the infection). The sample titles of this study are shuffled in the database, so cell type and time point are left out; the donor was told from shared clones.

This clonotype has just a few counts. V gene TRBV7-3 combines with J gene TRBJ2-5; the match to TRBD2 covers 8 bases. The CDR3 spans 15 residues. The V and J ends lost 5 bases and 2 bases, in that order; junction bases with no gene match: 7. Germline CDR1 is SGHTA and CDR2 is FQGTGA. This CDR3 reads CASSPQAGAQETQYF. DNA of the CDR3: TGTGCCAGCAGCCCGCAAGCGGGGGCTCAAGAGACCCAGTACTTC.

This clonotype occurred a few times. This chain joins TRBV7-9 and TRBJ1-2, with D hard to call. CDR1 and CDR2 (germline): SEHNR, FQNEAQ (reference sequence). The CDR3 has 14 amino acids. V was pared by 5 bases and J by 3 bases, with 13 bases between. The CDR3 DNA follows: TGTGCCAGCAGCCGTGCGGCGGTGTACTATGGCTACACCTTC. Protein sequence: CASSRAAVYYGYTF.

The table lists this clonotype with a few counts. In DNA form, the CDR3 reads TGTGCCAGCAGTTTATTTCAGGGCGCTGAAGCTTTCTTT. Amino acids: CASSLFQGAEAFF. The chain has TRBV12-3 or TRBV12-4 and TRBJ1-1; D might be TRBD1 (5 bases). Trimming shortened V by 2 bases and J by 6 bases, and 10 bases separated the two germline ends. This CDR3 comprises 13 residues.

The V and J genes are TRBV7-2 and TRBJ2-5; the match to TRBD2 covers 10 bases. V dropped 4 bases and J dropped 1; count of bases not matched to a gene: 6. This CDR3 has 16 residues. Germline V gives CDR1 SGHTA, CDR2 FQGNSA. CDR3 nucleotides: TGTGCCAGCAGCTCCCTGACTAGCGGGCTCCAAGAGACCCAGTACTTC. Amino acids: CASSSLTSGLQETQYF.

The sample holds many counts of this clonotype. This rearrangement joins TRBV5-1 to TRBJ2-1; D remains ambiguous. Per the germline V gene, CDR1 is SGHRS and CDR2 is YFSETQ. Trimming took off 10 bases at V and 5 bases at J, with 19 bases between the two ends. The CDR3 extends over 14 amino acids. CDR3 DNA sequence: TGCGCCTGTCGGGTAGGGCTCGGTGACAATGAGCAGTTCTTC. Translation gives CACRVGLGDNEQFF.

CDR3 coding DNA: TGTGCCAGCAGCTCCGGAAGGAAAGTAGTGGGGGAGACCCAGTACTTC. Protein product: CASSSGRKVVGETQYF. The chain joins TRBV7-9 to TRBJ2-5; D not resolved. Per germline, CDR1 SEHNR and CDR2 FQNEAQ (reference sequence). The length of the CDR3 is 16 residues. V was pared by 4 bases and J by 5 bases, with 20 bases between.

This clonotype was picked up many times. The V and J genes are TRBV7-2 and TRBJ1-6; TRBD1 agrees at 10 bases. Unmatched junction bases numbered 6, after V lost 5 bases and J lost 14 bases. The CDR3 length is 13 residues. Germline lookup yields CDR1 SGHTA and CDR2 FQGNSA. The chain's CDR3 is CASSQRDRGTLHF. CDR3 sequence (DNA): TGTGCCAGCAGCCAACGGGACAGGGGAACCCTCCACTTT.

The chain couples TRBV28 to TRBJ2-7; D gene uncertain. Germline V gene data show CDR1 as MDHEN and CDR2 as SYDVKM. The V and J ends lost 5 bases and 7 bases respectively, with 15 bases between them. The CDR3 contains 13 residues. This CDR3 is CASSKGWSEEQYV. CDR3 DNA sequence: TGTGCCAGCAGTAAAGGGTGGTCGGAAGAGCAGTACGTC.

The gene calls are TRBV15 and TRBJ2-3; no clear D gene. Germline-derived CDR1 and CDR2 are LNHNV and YYDKDF (reference sequence). The CDR3 spans 12 residues. Trimming took 5 bases from V and 6 from J, leaving 9 bases between them. CDR3 bases: TGTGCCACCAGCCCCTCGGTGGATACGCAGTATTTT. As protein: CATSPSVDTQYF.

This clonotype has more than one count but fewer than ten. This sequence joins TRBV7-9 and TRBJ2-5; possibly TRBD2 for D (5 bases). The V and J ends lost 4 bases and 3 bases respectively, with 9 bases between them. Germline V lookup: CDR1 SEHNR, CDR2 FQNEAQ (reference sequence). The CDR3 extends over 13 amino acids. In DNA form, the CDR3 reads TGTGCCAGCAGCTCCTCCGGGAAAGAGACCCAGTACTTC. It specifies CASSSSGKETQYF.

This clonotype came up many times. The CDR3 DNA reads as TGCGCCAGCAGCCCGAAGTCGGACACTGAAGCTTTCTTT. It codes for CASSPKSDTEAFF. The chain couples TRBV5-1 to TRBJ1-1, with D uncertain. CDR1 is SGHRS, CDR2 YFSETQ, per germline. Trimming pared 4 bases from V and 3 bases from J, leaving 10 bases between. The CDR3 extends over 13 amino acids.

CDR3 coding DNA: TGTGCCAGCAGCAAACCCGGGACTAGATTCTACGAGCAGTACGTC. Its protein product is CASSKPGTRFYEQYV. The J gene is TRBJ2-7, the V gene TRBV28; TRBD2 aligns across 8 bases. CDR1 MDHEN and CDR2 SYDVKM come from the germline V gene. V was pared by 6 bases and J by 3 bases, with 10 bases of the junction left unmatched. This CDR3 is 15 amino acids long.

The chain recombines TRBV6-2 or TRBV6-3 with TRBJ1-1, with D unclear. V was clipped by 6 bases and J by 3 bases, with 8 bases between them. The length of the CDR3 is 12 residues. Germline V gene data show CDR1 as MNHEY and CDR2 as SVGEGT. The CDR3 loop reads CASRETHTEAFF. CDR3 in DNA: TGTGCCAGCAGGGAGACGCACACTGAAGCTTTCTTT.

The table lists this clonotype with many counts. The CDR3 DNA follows: TGCGCCAGCAGCCAAGAAGTGGGGCAGGGGGCGGCCAAAAACATTCAGTACTTC. It codes for CASSQEVGQGAAKNIQYF. The V gene is TRBV4-3, the J gene TRBJ2-4, with 8 bases matching TRBD1. Germline V CDR1 and CDR2: LGHNA, YSLEER. The ends lost 0 bases at V and 1 base at J; junction bases unmatched: 8. CDR3 length: 18 amino acids.

This clonotype was seen many times. The chain links TRBV7-2 to TRBJ2-2; either TRBD1 or TRBD2 may fit D (7 bases each). The CDR3 covers 14 residues. Germline CDR1 SGHTA, CDR2 FQGNSA. V was cut by 5 bases and J by 7 bases, with 14 bases left in between. The CDR3 is CASSRPGGGGELFF. The DNA for the CDR3 is TGTGCCAGCAGCCGACCAGGGGGGGGCGGGGAGCTGTTTTTT.

V gene TRBV21-1 combines with J gene TRBJ2-5; TRBD1 was called by the table and not checked on the DNA. TRBV21-1 is a recognized pseudogene. The CDR3 consists of 15 residues. CDR3 amino acids: CASSILDPGDETQYF. CDR3 nucleotides: TGTGCCAGCAGCATTCTGGACCCTGGGGACGAGACCCAGTACTTC.